This record looks at one T cell receptor (beta chain) sequence and its context. What it binds is not known. Gene names and germline refer to mouse. Sequencing ends 1 residue short of the CDR3 end; the germline J gene provides the rest. The data are from a study of tissue T cells after allogeneic stem cell transplantation. Study-wide findings and caveats: Motif-based clustering found tissue-specific repertoire signatures shared across patients, though few clones were shared. Alloreactivity or antigen specificity of tissue TCRs was not determined; some clones might be host cells. Only a limited share of tissue TCRs appeared in blood or spleen.

CDR1 and CDR2 from the germline V gene are LGHNA and YNLKQL (reference sequence). The V and J ends lost 2 bases and 0 bases respectively, with 1 base between them. This CDR3 spans 13 amino acids. Sequencing of TCRbeta CDR3 at survey depth gave sequences and template counts. TCRdb's table, derived via immunoSEQ multiplex PCR, lists solely in-frame clones and lacks some. The sample holds about 22,000 clones, roughly two thirds seen once. The rearrangement links TRBV5 to TRBJ1-4; D is ambiguous. This clonotype originated in a female BALB/c mouse in good health. Strain MHC haplotype: H2-d. Sample: spleen. CDR3 sequence: CASSQFSNERLFF. The sequenced CDR3 bases are TGTGCCAGCAGCCAATTTTCCAACGAAAGATTATTT.